The present entry profiles one T cell receptor (beta chain) with its context. The antigen remains undetermined. Different DNA sequences within this sample yield the same CDR3. These data come from a study of beta chain features in type 1 diabetes. The single heparinised draw taken from each donor contained around 100 mL of blood on average. Whole-study results and caveats: TCRB CDR3s from Type 1 diabetes patients were moderately but significantly shorter in all four CD4+ subsets. A PCR bias possibly favoring shorter templates would apply equally to patients and controls. Lower insertion and higher deletion counts appeared at VDJ junctions in type 1 diabetes patients.

The isolated RNA, all of it, was reverse transcribed, so expressed TCRB transcripts were what got sequenced. TCRdb keeps only in-frame clones here, not all; method: immunoSEQ multiplex PCR. The sample includes some 660,000 clones, over 13% of them seen just once. Trimming removed 4 bases at V and 1 base at J, with 8 bases between. Germline V CDR1 and CDR2: SQVTM, ANQGSEA. CDR3 length equals 14 residues. The V gene is TRBV29-1, the J gene TRBJ2-6; no firm D call. The sample consisted of naive CD4+ T cells from blood. This TCR came from a man between 18 and 29 years old with type 1 diabetes. In DNA, the CDR3 is TGCAGCGTTGGACAAGCTTCTGGGGCCAACGTCCTGACTTTC. It translates to CSVGQASGANVLTF.